A single T cell receptor beta chain is shown here with its context. What it recognizes is unknown. This sample stems from a study of a mutant IDH1 vaccine in newly diagnosed glioma. Whole-study context: Patients received vaccination from 4-6 weeks after radiotherapy alone, or with temozolomide cycles.

Germline-derived CDR1 and CDR2 are SQVTM and ANQGSEA. The CDR3 runs 16 residues. The ends lost 5 bases at V and 0 bases at J; junction bases unmatched: 12. As to time point: week 35, safety follow-up. Each dose of the vaccine consisted of 300 ug of mutant IDH1 20-mer peptide, with topical imiquimod. Patients had eight vaccinations, in weeks 1, 3, 5, 7, 11, 15, 19 and 23. Each donor presented with a new WHO grade 3 or 4 astrocytoma that tested IDH1-mutant and showed ATRX loss. Assay used: immunoSEQ multiplex PCR; TCRdb lists only in-frame clones, some missing. The table lists 50,000 to 75,000 clones, roughly 71% of them singletons.

The chain carries TRBV29-1 and TRBJ1-1; TRBD1 matches at 7 bases. The receptor comes from a man aged 50-60 years with glioma. The sample in question was PBMCs, obtained from a glioma patient whose treatment included an IDH1 peptide vaccine. CDR3 nucleotides: TGCAGCGTTTGGGACAGCTTCATCGGCCTGAACACTGAAGCTTTCTTT. Its protein is CSVWDSFIGLNTEAFF.